This T cell receptor (beta chain) was recorded in a study of molecular identifiers for immune sequencing clone quantification. This CDR3 is built from 17 residues. Germline values: CDR1 SNHLY, CDR2 FYNNEI. J was trimmed by 0 bases and V by 10 bases; bases with no gene match: 14. When naive CD8 T cells were sorted, they were gated as CD8+CD4-CCR7+CD45RA+. Study-wide findings and caveats: Whereas naive cells kept under 1% of molecules in clones above 20 RNA copies, such clones held over 97% in effectors. Clone sizes that are highly expanded could be underestimated when identical TCR molecules share a barcode.

The sample holds a few counts of this clonotype. As yet, its antigen is unknown. Bulk TCR library preparation followed previously described methods with listed TCR primers. In TCRdb, the PCR reads were re-called with MiXCR into one record per CDR3 protein. The repertoire includes 460,000 or so distinct CDR3 sequences, around 25% of them detected once, and about 0.75% sits in the top ten. Source material: naive CD8+ T cells from blood, with Jurkat cell RNA spiked in. Subset indicated: FACS-sorted CD8+CD4-CCR7+CD45RA+ naive T cells. The chain joins TRBV2 to TRBJ2-3, with 9 bases that match TRBD2. The receptor was isolated from a human donor in good health. Some libraries in this study had Jurkat cell RNA spiked in. CDR3 in amino acids: CAIYKEVLAGSTDTQYF. CDR3 coding DNA: TGTGCCATCTACAAAGAGGTCCTAGCGGGGAGCACAGATACGCAGTATTTT. Combining the CDR3 with reference TRBV2 and TRBJ2-3 gives the whole variable domain EPEVTQTPSHQVTQMGQEVILRCVPISNHLYFYWYRQILGQKVEFLVSFYNNEISEKSEIFDDQFSVERPDGSNFTLKIRSTKLEDSAMYFCAIYKEVLAGSTDTQYFGPGTRLTVL.